One sample yielded the 20 T cell receptor beta chains listed below, sequenced in a study of T cell clones after liver transplantation. Repertoires were generated with immunoSEQ multiplex PCR, while TCRdb's copy carries only in-frame clones and drops some. Altogether 70,000 to 85,000 clones are present, under 90% being singletons, with the ten largest covering about 0.6%. Sample: CD4+ T cells from blood, taken before liver transplant. The receptors come from a human donor who received a liver transplant.

The rearrangement links TRBV11-2 to TRBJ1-4; 7 bases map to TRBD1. V was clipped by 1 base and J by 12 bases; unmatched bases: 5. The CDR3 totals 13 residues. Germline values: CDR1 SGHAT, CDR2 FQNNGV. The CDR3 bases are TGTGCCAGCAGCTTAGTTAGGACAGGCGAACTGTTTTTT. Residues: CASSLVRTGELFF.

The rearrangement joins TRBV10-1 to TRBJ1-5; D remains unclear. V shed 4 bases and J shed 1 base, with 5 bases lying between them. The V gene's germline CDR1 is WNHNN and CDR2 SYGVQD (reference sequence). This CDR3 region has 13 residues. CDR3 coding DNA: TGCGCCAGCAGTGCCACAAGCAATCAGCCCCAGCATTTT. It is translated as CASSATSNQPQHF.

The V and J genes are TRBV6-5 and TRBJ2-1, with TRBD2 matching over 11 bases. CDR1 is MNHEY, CDR2 SVGAGI, per germline. This CDR3 has 15 residues. V gave up 6 bases and J gave up 9 bases; unmatched junction bases: 10. The CDR3 protein is CASRLAGGGTGEQFF. The CDR3 DNA follows: TGTGCCAGCAGATTAGCGGGAGGGGGTACGGGTGAGCAGTTCTTC.

The chain carries TRBV18 and TRBJ1-2; the match to TRBD1 covers 7 bases. The germline CDR1 and CDR2 sequences are KGHSH and LQKENI. V dropped 4 bases and J dropped 8; count of bases not matched to a gene: 10. This CDR3 spans 14 amino acids. CDR3 amino acids: CASSLAGTAYGYTF. The CDR3 DNA follows: TGTGCCAGCTCACTTGCCGGGACAGCTTACGGCTACACCTTC.

This sequence joins TRBV5-1 and TRBJ2-3; no firm D call. The CDR3 runs to 16 residues. V dropped 1 base and J dropped 4 bases, with 16 bases sitting between them. Per the germline V gene, CDR1 is SGHRS and CDR2 is YFSETQ. The CDR3 DNA is TGCGCCAGCAGCTTGAATGGAGTCAGTCTAGCAGATACGCAGTATTTT. It specifies CASSLNGVSLADTQYF.

The genes are TRBV7-9 and TRBJ2-1; 8 bases map to TRBD1. V lost 1 base to trimming and J lost 9 bases; unmatched junction nucleotides: 2. Germline values: CDR1 SEHNR, CDR2 FQNEAQ (reference sequence). The CDR3 totals 13 residues. CDR3 amino acids: CASSLGTGIEQFF. In DNA, the CDR3 is TGTGCCAGCAGCTTAGGGACAGGGATTGAGCAGTTCTTC.

This clone was detected ten times or more. V and J are TRBV2 and TRBJ1-1; D is perhaps TRBD1 (6 bases). The length of the CDR3 is 14 residues. V dropped 4 bases and J dropped 2 bases, with 11 bases sitting between them. Germline CDR1 and CDR2: SNHLY and FYNNEI. The CDR3 here is CASSGTQGNTEAFF. DNA for the CDR3: TGTGCCAGCAGTGGTACACAGGGAAACACTGAAGCTTTCTTT.

V gene TRBV13 combines with J gene TRBJ1-2; 8 bases map to TRBD1. The CDR3 totals 12 residues. With V trimmed by 3 bases and J by 7 bases, 1 base remained unmatched. Germline-derived CDR1 and CDR2 are PRHDT and FYEKMQ (reference sequence). The CDR3 sequence is CASSFGTGGYTF. The CDR3 region has the DNA TGTGCCAGCAGCTTCGGGACAGGTGGCTACACCTTC.

V usage is TRBV18 and J usage is TRBJ1-2, with 12 positions matching TRBD1. The CDR3 has 15 amino acids. CDR1 and CDR2 from the germline V gene are KGHSH and LQKENI. The J segment lost 11 bases and the V segment lost 5 bases, leaving 12 bases of the junction unmatched. This CDR3 reads CASSSGQGAFRRYTF. The CDR3 bases are TGTGCCAGCTCATCGGGACAGGGGGCGTTCAGAAGATACACCTTC. Based on the CDR3 plus reference TRBV18 and TRBJ1-2, the full variable domain is NAGVMQNPRHLVRRRGQEARLRCSPMKGHSHVYWYRQLPEEGLKFMVYLQKENIIDESGMPKERFSAEFPKEGPSILRIQQVVRGDSAAYFCASSSGQGAFRRYTFGSGTRLTVV.

The V and J genes are TRBV28 and TRBJ1-1; the match to TRBD1 covers 7 bases. V lost 3 bases, J lost 4 bases, and 8 bases stayed unmatched. CDR3 length: 15 residues. The germline CDR1 and CDR2 sequences are MDHEN and SYDVKM. CDR3 amino acids: CASSFLRQGGTEAFF. The CDR3, as DNA: TGTGCCAGCAGTTTCCTCCGACAGGGAGGCACTGAAGCTTTCTTT.

This clone has a handful of counts. This sequence joins TRBV28 and TRBJ1-1; 7 bases align to TRBD1. The V segment lost 8 bases and the J segment 6 bases; nucleotides outside the gene matches: 6. CDR3 length equals 12 residues. Per the germline V gene, CDR1 is MDHEN and CDR2 is SYDVKM. The CDR3, as DNA: TGTGCCAGCGGGATCCAGGGGGCTGAAGCTTTCTTT. Amino acids: CASGIQGAEAFF.

The chain joins TRBV5-1 to TRBJ2-1; the D gene could be TRBD1 or TRBD2 (6 bases each). The CDR3 is 18 residues long. Germline loops: CDR1 SGHRS, CDR2 YFSETQ. V lost 3 bases, J lost 5 bases, and 24 bases lay in between. CDR3 region: CASSSYPSRGGLDNEQFF. In DNA form, the CDR3 reads TGCGCCAGCAGCTCCTACCCTTCCAGGGGAGGTTTGGACAATGAGCAGTTCTTC.

This sequence joins TRBV19 and TRBJ1-1, with a possible D match to TRBD1 (5 bases). The V gene's germline CDR1 is LNHDA and CDR2 SQIVND (reference sequence). The ends were cut back, 7 bases at V and 6 bases at J, with 18 bases in the middle. This CDR3 has 14 amino acids. CDR3 sequence reads: CASTRDLLRAEAFF. The DNA of the CDR3 is TGTGCCAGTACCCGGGACCTGCTACGCGCTGAAGCTTTCTTT.

As DNA, the CDR3 is TGTGCCAGCAGCTTGGCCGGGACAGAAGAGACCCAGTACTTC. Translated, it gives CASSLAGTEETQYF. V gene TRBV5-4 combines with J gene TRBJ2-5, with 7 bases identical to TRBD1. Germline V gene sequence: CDR1 SGHNT, CDR2 YYREEE (reference sequence). This CDR3 is 14 amino acids long. Losses at the gene ends were 0 bases for V and 3 bases for J; bases not matched to a gene: 2.

The chain recombines TRBV28 with TRBJ2-7; the match to TRBD2 covers 12 bases. Looked up from germline, CDR1 is MDHEN and CDR2 is SYDVKM. After removal of 0 bases from V and 4 bases from J, the junction contained 7 bases not matched to a gene. The CDR3 contains 17 residues. CDR3 residues: CASSLWASGRVGYEQYF. DNA for the CDR3: TGTGCCAGCAGTTTATGGGCTAGCGGGAGGGTGGGGTACGAGCAGTACTTC. The full variable domain, in which reference TRBV28 and TRBJ2-7 provide the parts outside the CDR3, is DVKVTQSSRYLVKRTGEKVFLECVQDMDHENMFWYRQDPGLGLRLIYFSYDVKMKEKGDIPEGYSVSREKKERFSLILESASTNQTSMYLCASSLWASGRVGYEQYFGPGTRLTVT.

V is TRBV4-2 and J is TRBJ2-6, with D hard to call. CDR3 length: 17 amino acids. The V and J ends lost 2 bases and 0 bases respectively, with 11 bases between them. Germline assignment: CDR1 LGHNA and CDR2 YNFKEQ. The CDR3 sequence: CASSQRTVSSGANVLTF. The CDR3 nucleotides read TGTGCCAGCAGCCAACGAACAGTGAGCTCTGGGGCCAACGTCCTGACTTTC.

The chain's CDR3 is CASSPSLKSYEQYF. CDR3 sequence (DNA): TGCGCCAGCAGCCCCTCACTGAAGTCCTACGAGCAGTACTTC. V is TRBV10-2 and J is TRBJ2-7; D gene unclear. The germline V and J ends were trimmed by 6 bases and 1 base, with 13 bases remaining between them. This CDR3 comprises 14 residues. Germline CDR1 WSHSY, CDR2 SAAADI.

The V call is TRBV28, the J call TRBJ1-3; possible D gene TRBD1, 5 bases. Trimming took 11 bases from V and 3 from J, leaving 20 bases between them. CDR3 length equals 15 residues. Germline CDR1 is MDHEN and CDR2 is SYDVKM. This chain's CDR3 is CAARRGGNSGNTIYF. The CDR3 DNA reads TGTGCCGCCCGACGTGGGGGGAATAGTGGAAACACCATATATTTT.

This sequence joins TRBV30 and TRBJ1-1; 9 bases are a match to TRBD1. This CDR3 has 15 amino acids. CDR1 is GTSNPN, CDR2 SVGIG, per germline (reference sequence). The V gene end was trimmed by 1 base and the J gene end by 6 bases; junction bases not matched to a gene: 9. CDR3 residues: CAWSAPDRGRSEAFF. In nucleotides, the CDR3 is TGTGCCTGGAGTGCCCCGGACAGGGGACGGTCTGAAGCTTTCTTT.

V is TRBV5-6 and J is TRBJ2-7; 10 nucleotides agree with TRBD2. The CDR3 consists of 15 residues. Germline assignment: CDR1 SGHDT and CDR2 YYEEEE. With V trimmed by 0 bases and J by 6 bases, 6 bases remained unmatched. CDR3 nucleotides: TGTGCCAGCAGCTTGGACCCTAGCGGGAGAGTCGAGCAGTACTTC. Amino acid sequence: CASSLDPSGRVEQYF.